The 31 T cell receptor beta chains below all came from one sample that was sequenced in a study of T cells after yellow fever vaccination. One entry per CDR3 protein results from TCRdb running MiXCR on the 5' RACE reads. This table has around 49,000 distinct CDR3 sequences, 6.8% appearing once. This material consisted of CD8+ T cells not binding an NS4B(214-222) dextramer, sorted from PBMCs, taken 45 days after the yellow fever booster vaccination. These receptors came from a man aged 25 to 40 who received the YFV17D yellow fever vaccine.

The chain joins TRBV7-3 to TRBJ1-6; D unclear. V lost 1 base and J lost 11, with 15 bases in between. Looked up from germline, CDR1 is SGHTA and CDR2 is FQGTGA. The CDR3 spans 15 residues. Here the CDR3 DNA reads TGTGCCAGCAGCTTAAATATCCTCGATGGAACACCCCTCCACTTT. Translated: CASSLNILDGTPLHF.

This clonotype occurred many times. The CDR3 region is CASSPVGAGDYEQYF. The CDR3 DNA reads as TGTGCCAGCAGCCCGGTGGGAGCGGGAGACTACGAGCAGTACTTC. The chain employs TRBV3-1 and TRBJ2-7, with 8 bases aligning to TRBD2. The CDR3 contains 15 residues. The germline gives CDR1 LGHDT, CDR2 YNNKEL (reference sequence). V lost 4 bases, J lost 3 bases, and 8 bases stayed unmatched.

In its sample, this clonotype was seen many times. This rearrangement joins TRBV29-1 to TRBJ1-2, with D maybe TRBD1 (5 bases). Per germline, CDR1 SQVTM and CDR2 ANQGSEA. This CDR3 is 12 amino acids long. The V gene lost 3 bases and the J gene lost 4 bases, with 9 bases spanning the gap. The chain's CDR3 is CSVEAGSYGYTF. In DNA, the CDR3 is TGCAGCGTTGAGGCAGGGTCCTATGGCTACACCTTC.

This clonotype was seen many times. The chain uses TRBV6-5 and TRBJ1-1; D is unresolved. V lost 5 bases and J 6 bases, leaving 7 bases between the germline ends. Germline V gene lookup returns CDR1 MNHEY and CDR2 SVGAGI. This CDR3 is 11 amino acids long. The CDR3 reads CASSQSSEAFF. CDR3 bases: TGTGCCAGCAGTCAGAGCTCTGAAGCTTTCTTT.

The sample holds many counts of this clonotype. This chain links TRBV9 with TRBJ2-2; D is uncertain. Germline CDR1 and CDR2: SGDLS and YYNGEE. CDR3 size: 17 residues. The germline V and J ends were trimmed by 0 bases and 4 bases, with 16 bases remaining between them. DNA for the CDR3: TGTGCCAGCAGCGTAGGTGATGCCAACCCAGCCACCGGGGAGCTGTTTTTT. Encoded protein: CASSVGDANPATGELFF. Complete variable domain (other parts from reference TRBV9 and TRBJ2-2): DSGVTQTPKHLITATGQRVTLRCSPRSGDLSVYWYQQSLDQGLQFLIQYYNGEERAKGNILERFSAQQFPDLHSELNLSSLELGDSALYFCASSVGDANPATGELFFGEGSRLTVL.

In this sample, this clonotype turned up many times. The rearrangement links TRBV15 to TRBJ1-1; D possibly corresponds to TRBD1 (5 bases). Germline-derived CDR1 and CDR2 are LNHNV and YYDKDF (reference sequence). The CDR3 contains 13 residues. V was clipped by 5 bases and J by 4 bases, with 11 bases between them. The CDR3 DNA sequence: TGTGCCACCAGCTCCCGGGGGAGCACTGAAGCTTTCTTT. Its translation is CATSSRGSTEAFF.

This clonotype was seen repeatedly, ten times or more. This chain links TRBV5-1 with TRBJ2-7, with D tentatively TRBD2 (6 bases). The germline V gene encodes CDR1 SGHRS and CDR2 YFSETQ. The CDR3 is made up of 15 amino acids. Deletions cut 0 bases from V and 3 bases from J, with 13 bases between. CDR3 sequence reads: CASSLAGGPYYEQYF. The CDR3 DNA sequence: TGCGCCAGCAGCTTGGCCGGAGGGCCGTACTACGAGCAGTACTTC.

This clonotype showed up many times. V and J are TRBV20-1 and TRBJ2-1; TRBD2 aligns across 10 bases. The CDR3 totals 14 residues. V lost 4 bases to trimming and J lost 5 bases; unmatched junction nucleotides: 5. Germline V lookup: CDR1 DFQATT, CDR2 SNEGSKA (reference sequence). CDR3 protein: CSANTGLADNEQFF. CDR3 coding DNA: TGCAGTGCTAACACCGGACTAGCGGACAATGAGCAGTTCTTC.

The V call is TRBV28, the J call TRBJ2-5, with 9 bases aligning to TRBD1. The CDR3 totals 15 residues. V lost 2 bases to trimming and J lost 5 bases; unmatched junction nucleotides: 6. From germline, CDR1 is MDHEN and CDR2 SYDVKM. As DNA, the CDR3 is TGTGCCAGCAGTTTACTACAGGGGGCGCGTGAGACCCAGTACTTC. Translated: CASSLLQGARETQYF.

A note on this clonotype: Given a much more abundant clone one base away, this may be a read error. The chain joins TRBV11-2 to TRBJ2-5; D not certain. Trimming removed 5 bases from V and 1 base from J, with 11 bases in between. This CDR3 spans 14 amino acids. Germline CDR1 and CDR2: SGHAT and FQNNGV. The CDR3 region is CASSLTMIQETQYF. As DNA, the CDR3 is TGTGCCAGCAGCCTAACCATGATCCAAGAGACCCAGTACTTC.

This clonotype was seen many times. The rearrangement uses TRBV6-1 and TRBJ2-5, with 9 positions matching TRBD1. Germline assignment: CDR1 MNHNS and CDR2 SASEGT. The CDR3 has 15 amino acids. V gave up 4 bases and J gave up 9 bases; unmatched junction bases: 12. The CDR3 is CASSGRDRAPGAQYF. The CDR3 DNA is TGTGCCAGCAGTGGCCGGGACAGGGCCCCGGGGGCCCAGTACTTC.

This clonotype was seen a handful of times. Mismatch with germline at one junction end may stem from a read error. The genes are TRBV27 and TRBJ1-6; a possible D gene is TRBD1 (6 bases). CDR3 length: 15 amino acids. In germline, CDR1 is MNHEY, CDR2 SMNVEV (reference sequence). CDR3 sequence (DNA): TGTGCCAGCAGTTTAGGGGGGCTGGGCAATTCACCTCTCCACTTT. It is translated as CASSLGGLGNSPLHF.

This clonotype was counted only a few times. The gene calls are TRBV29-1 and TRBJ2-7; the D call may be TRBD1 or TRBD2 (5 bases each). The CDR3 is 13 residues long. Germline CDR1 is SQVTM and CDR2 is ANQGSEA. The germline V and J ends were trimmed by 6 bases and 0 bases, with 12 bases remaining between them. DNA for the CDR3: TGCAGCGTCCAGGGACCAGGCTCCTACGAGCAGTACTTC. Amino acid sequence: CSVQGPGSYEQYF.

As regards this clonotype: With a much larger clone just one base away, this may be a read error. The chain couples TRBV20-1 to TRBJ2-7, with D uncertain. This CDR3 has 11 amino acids. Germline values: CDR1 DFQATT, CDR2 SNEGSKA (reference sequence). Between the trimmed V and J ends, which lost 2 bases and 5 bases, there was a span of 7 bases. The CDR3 DNA is TGCAGTGCTAGACGAGACCACGAGCAGTACTTC. This translates into CSARRDHEQYF.

Of note for this clonotype: A much larger clone differs by one base, so this may be a read error. This sequence joins TRBV28 and TRBJ2-7; tentative D call: TRBD2 (5 bases). The length of the CDR3 is 16 residues. The germline V and J ends were trimmed by 1 base and 0 bases, with 13 bases remaining between them. Germline V gives CDR1 MDHEN, CDR2 SYDVKM. In DNA form, the CDR3 reads TGTGCCAGCAGTTTATCGGGATGGGCAGGCTCCTACGAGCAGTACTTC. Protein product: CASSLSGWAGSYEQYF.

This rearrangement joins TRBV5-1 to TRBJ1-1, with 12 bases that match TRBD1. Germline loops: CDR1 SGHRS, CDR2 YFSETQ. The CDR3 runs to 14 residues. Trimming at V came to 4 bases and at J to 7 bases, leaving 5 bases not matched to a gene. The CDR3 region has the DNA TGCGCCAGCAGCCGGGGACAGGGGGCCCTTGAAGCTTTCTTT. Residues: CASSRGQGALEAFF.

The DNA for the CDR3 is TGTGCCAGCAGTTACTCGGGTTCCAATGGCTACACCTTC. Translating gives CASSYSGSNGYTF. The chain uses TRBV6-5 and TRBJ1-2; D is unclear. The CDR3 spans 13 residues. Deletions cut 0 bases from V and 6 bases from J, with 8 bases between. Per the germline V gene, CDR1 is MNHEY and CDR2 is SVGAGI.

The sample holds many counts of this clonotype. This chain uses TRBV4-3 with TRBJ2-7, with D unresolved. Between the trimmed V and J ends, which lost 0 bases and 0 bases, there was a span of 12 bases. The CDR3 is made up of 16 amino acids. CDR1 is LGHNA, CDR2 YSLEER, per germline. The CDR3 reads CASSQDPAFSSYEQYF. DNA for the CDR3: TGCGCCAGCAGCCAAGATCCAGCCTTCTCCTCCTACGAGCAGTACTTC.

The chain has TRBV20-1 and TRBJ2-6; D might be TRBD2 (6 bases). There are 15 residues in the CDR3. The germline V and J ends were trimmed by 6 bases and 0 bases, with 12 bases remaining between them. Per the germline V gene, CDR1 is DFQATT and CDR2 is SNEGSKA (reference sequence). The CDR3 sequence is CSAREHFSGANVLTF. The CDR3 bases are TGCAGTGCCCGGGAGCACTTCTCTGGGGCCAACGTCCTGACTTTC.

The chain uses TRBV5-4 and TRBJ2-2; D is ambiguous. The CDR3 length is 21 residues. Germline CDR1 SGHNT, CDR2 YYREEE (reference sequence). Trimming stripped 2 bases from V and 4 bases from J, with 30 bases between. The DNA for the CDR3 is TGTGCCAGCAGCTTTCCGCTAGGGTGGATCCCCCCGATGGGCCCCACCGGGGAGCTGTTTTTT. Its protein is CASSFPLGWIPPMGPTGELFF.

In its sample, this clonotype was seen once. The V and J genes are TRBV7-9 and TRBJ1-1; tentatively, D is TRBD1 (6 bases). CDR1 is SEHNR, CDR2 FQNEAQ, per germline (reference sequence). V was shortened by 7 bases and J by 5 bases, with 14 bases between the two germline ends. The CDR3 extends over 13 amino acids. CDR3 DNA: TGTGCCAGCACCCCCCCGGGGACAACTGAAGCTTTCTTT. Protein sequence: CASTPPGTTEAFF.

The chain employs TRBV4-3 and TRBJ2-7; the D is unclear. Germline CDR1 is LGHNA and CDR2 is YSLEER. The CDR3 length is 18 residues. V was pared by 0 bases and J by 4 bases, with 22 bases between. CDR3 bases: TGCGCCAGCAGCCAAGAAATCATCCAGAACTTCCCACTTTACGAGCAGTACTTC. This translates into CASSQEIIQNFPLYEQYF.

Points on this clonotype: This may come from a read error, since a much larger clone is one base off. The gene calls are TRBV7-9 and TRBJ2-3; D unresolved. CDR3 length equals 15 residues. CDR1 is SEHNR, CDR2 FQNEAQ, per germline (reference sequence). Trimming removed 3 bases at V and 6 bases at J, with 16 bases between. Here the CDR3 reads CASSFEGNSVDTQYF. In nucleotides, the CDR3 is TGTGCCAGCAGCTTTGAAGGGAACAGCGTGGATACGCAGTATTTT.

This clonotype was detected only a few times. J is TRBJ2-2 and V is TRBV6-2 or TRBV6-3, with 9 bases matching TRBD1. The germline CDR1 and CDR2 sequences are MNHEY and SVGEGT. J gave up 3 bases and V 4 bases, and 12 bases lay outside the gene matches. There are 18 residues in the CDR3. Here the CDR3 reads CASSFSYSGTGHTGELFF. CDR3 nucleotides: TGTGCCAGCAGTTTTTCCTACTCCGGGACAGGGCACACCGGGGAGCTGTTTTTT.

This clonotype was counted at least ten times. The chain uses TRBV12-3 or TRBV12-4 and TRBJ1-1, with D hard to call. Trimming cost V 7 bases and J 6 bases, with 12 bases left between them. The CDR3 length is 12 residues. CDR3 amino acids: CASTPSSPEAFF. CDR3 nucleotides: TGTGCCAGCACTCCCTCCTCTCCTGAAGCTTTCTTT.

This clonotype was counted at least ten times. The chain combines TRBV5-1 with TRBJ2-1; D remains unclear. Trimming removed 2 bases at V and 7 bases at J, with 13 bases between. Germline values: CDR1 SGHRS, CDR2 YFSETQ. The CDR3 length is 14 residues. CDR3 loop: CASSFAPFGNEQFF. Here the CDR3 DNA reads TGCGCCAGCAGCTTTGCCCCCTTTGGTAATGAGCAGTTCTTC.

In its sample, this clonotype was seen many times. This chain uses TRBV20-1 with TRBJ1-1; D is possibly TRBD1 (6 bases). CDR3 length: 12 residues. Trimming shortened V by 1 base and J by 9 bases, and 12 bases separated the two germline ends. Per the germline V gene, CDR1 is DFQATT and CDR2 is SNEGSKA (reference sequence). The chain's CDR3 is CSARGVTGKAFF. The CDR3 coding sequence is TGCAGTGCTAGAGGGGTAACAGGGAAAGCTTTCTTT.

This clonotype was found a few times. The chain combines TRBV20-1 with TRBJ2-7; 9 bases are shared with TRBD2. The CDR3 length is 15 residues. The ends lost 6 bases at V and 4 bases at J; junction bases unmatched: 13. Per the germline V gene, CDR1 is DFQATT and CDR2 is SNEGSKA (reference sequence). The CDR3 is CSALGVVAGEYEQYF. The CDR3 DNA reads TGCAGTGCCCTAGGGGTGGTAGCGGGAGAGTACGAGCAGTACTTC.

This chain uses TRBV12-3 or TRBV12-4 with TRBJ1-1, with D possibly TRBD1 on 5 matching bases. This CDR3 spans 13 amino acids. Trimming pared 5 bases from V and 8 bases from J, leaving 15 bases between. The CDR3 sequence: CASSRGGSTEAFF. The CDR3 bases are TGTGCCAGCAGTCGTGGGGGGTCCACCGAAGCTTTCTTT.

The count of this clonotype is one. The DNA of the CDR3 is TGTGCCTGGAGCGGACAGGGTTTCTATGGCTACACCTTC. Its protein is CAWSGQGFYGYTF. The chain is built from TRBV30 and TRBJ1-2, with 8 bases lining up with TRBD1. J lost 4 bases, V lost 3 bases, and 4 bases had no gene match. CDR3 length: 13 amino acids. From germline, CDR1 is GTSNPN and CDR2 SVGIG (reference sequence).

The chain uses TRBV20-1 and TRBJ2-1; 11 bases are shared with TRBD2. V was clipped by 5 bases and J by 9 bases; unmatched bases: 15. Germline assignment: CDR1 DFQATT and CDR2 SNEGSKA (reference sequence). The CDR3 spans 16 residues. The CDR3 spells CSAPRTSGRLAVEQFF. The CDR3 region has the DNA TGCAGTGCTCCCCGGACTAGCGGGCGCCTCGCGGTTGAGCAGTTCTTC.